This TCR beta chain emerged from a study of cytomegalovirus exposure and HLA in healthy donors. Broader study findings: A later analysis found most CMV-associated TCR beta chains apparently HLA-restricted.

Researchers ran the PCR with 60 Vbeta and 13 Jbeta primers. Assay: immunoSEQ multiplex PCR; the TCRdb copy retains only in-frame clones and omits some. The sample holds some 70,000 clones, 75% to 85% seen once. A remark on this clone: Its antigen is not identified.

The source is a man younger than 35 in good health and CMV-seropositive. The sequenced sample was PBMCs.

The CDR3 spells CSVEGLADNEQFF. The CDR3 nucleotides read TGCAGCGTTGAAGGACTAGCGGACAATGAGCAGTTCTTC. The J gene is TRBJ2-1, the V gene TRBV29-1; 9 positions agree with TRBD2. The germline gives CDR1 SQVTM, CDR2 ANQGSEA. With V trimmed by 1 base and J by 5 bases, 0 bases remained unmatched. This CDR3 is built from 13 residues.